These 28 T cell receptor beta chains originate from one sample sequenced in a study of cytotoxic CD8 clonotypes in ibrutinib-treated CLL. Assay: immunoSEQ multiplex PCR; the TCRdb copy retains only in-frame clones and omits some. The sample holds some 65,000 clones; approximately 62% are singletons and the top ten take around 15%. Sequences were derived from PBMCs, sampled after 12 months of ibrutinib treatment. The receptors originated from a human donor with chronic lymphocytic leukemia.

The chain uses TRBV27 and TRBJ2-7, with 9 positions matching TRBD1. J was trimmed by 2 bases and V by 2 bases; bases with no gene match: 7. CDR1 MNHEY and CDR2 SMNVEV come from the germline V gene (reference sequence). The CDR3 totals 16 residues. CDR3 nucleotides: TGTGCCAGCAGTTTACTCCGTGGACAGGGGACCTACGAGCAGTACTTC. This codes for CASSLLRGQGTYEQYF.

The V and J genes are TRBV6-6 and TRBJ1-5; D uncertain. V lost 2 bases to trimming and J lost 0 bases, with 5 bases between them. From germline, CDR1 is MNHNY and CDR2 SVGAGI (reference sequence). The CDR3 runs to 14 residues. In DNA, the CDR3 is TGTGCCAGCAGTTACGCCGATAGCAATCAGCCCCAGCATTTT. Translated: CASSYADSNQPQHF.

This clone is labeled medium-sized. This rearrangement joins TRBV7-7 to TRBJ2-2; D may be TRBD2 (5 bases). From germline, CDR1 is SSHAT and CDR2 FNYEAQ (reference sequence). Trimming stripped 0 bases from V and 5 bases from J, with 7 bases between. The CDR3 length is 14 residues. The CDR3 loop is CASSLAGVTGELFF. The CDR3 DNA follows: TGTGCCAGCAGCTTAGCGGGAGTGACCGGGGAGCTGTTTTTT.

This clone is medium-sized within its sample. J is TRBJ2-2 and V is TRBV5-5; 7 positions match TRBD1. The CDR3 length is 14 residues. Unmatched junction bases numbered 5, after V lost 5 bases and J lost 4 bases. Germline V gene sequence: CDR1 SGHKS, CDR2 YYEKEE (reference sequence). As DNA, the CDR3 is TGTGCCAGCAGAAGGGACAGCGGCACCGGGGAGCTGTTTTTT. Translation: CASRRDSGTGELFF.

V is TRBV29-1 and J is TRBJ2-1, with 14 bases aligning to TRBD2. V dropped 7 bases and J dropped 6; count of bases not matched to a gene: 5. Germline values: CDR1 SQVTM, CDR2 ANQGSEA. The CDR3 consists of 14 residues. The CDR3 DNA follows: TGCAGCGCCGGGACTAGCGGGGGACGCAATGAGCAGTTCTTC. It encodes CSAGTSGGRNEQFF.

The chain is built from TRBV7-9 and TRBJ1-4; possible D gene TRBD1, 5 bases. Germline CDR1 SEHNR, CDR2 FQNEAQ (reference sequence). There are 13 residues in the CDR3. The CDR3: CALRGDDNEKLFF. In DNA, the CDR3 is TGTGCTTTGCGCGGGGACGACAATGAAAAACTGTTTTTT.

The CDR3 DNA reads as TGTGCCAGCAGCTTAGCCCACAGAGCCAACTATGGCTACACCTTC. It translates to CASSLAHRANYGYTF. The rearrangement links TRBV6-1 to TRBJ1-2; unclear D gene. V shed 6 bases and J shed 2 bases, with 16 bases lying between them. In germline, CDR1 is MNHNS, CDR2 SASEGT. The CDR3 runs to 15 residues.

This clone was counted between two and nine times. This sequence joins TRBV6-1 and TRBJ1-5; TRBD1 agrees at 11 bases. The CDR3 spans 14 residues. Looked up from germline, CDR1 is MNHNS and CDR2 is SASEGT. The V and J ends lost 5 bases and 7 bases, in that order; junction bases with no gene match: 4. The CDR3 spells CASSLGQGAQPQHF. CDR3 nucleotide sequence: TGTGCCAGCAGTCTCGGACAGGGGGCCCAGCCCCAGCATTTT.

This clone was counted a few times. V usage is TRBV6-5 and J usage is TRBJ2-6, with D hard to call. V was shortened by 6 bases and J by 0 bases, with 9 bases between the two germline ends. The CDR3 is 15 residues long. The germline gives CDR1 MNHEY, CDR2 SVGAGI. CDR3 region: CASRSVLSGANVLTF. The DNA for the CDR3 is TGTGCCAGCAGATCGGTCCTCTCTGGGGCCAACGTCCTGACTTTC.

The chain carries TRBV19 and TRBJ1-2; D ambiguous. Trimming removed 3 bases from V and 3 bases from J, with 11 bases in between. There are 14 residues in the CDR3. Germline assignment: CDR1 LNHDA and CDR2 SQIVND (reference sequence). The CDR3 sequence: CASSIGGGDYGYTF. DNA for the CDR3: TGTGCCAGTAGTATCGGTGGTGGGGACTATGGCTACACCTTC.

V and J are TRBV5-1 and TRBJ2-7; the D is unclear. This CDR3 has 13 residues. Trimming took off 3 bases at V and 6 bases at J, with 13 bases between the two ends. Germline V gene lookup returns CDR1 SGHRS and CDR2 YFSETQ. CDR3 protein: CASSSDGLGEQYF. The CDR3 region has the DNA TGCGCCAGCAGCTCGGACGGCCTAGGCGAGCAGTACTTC.

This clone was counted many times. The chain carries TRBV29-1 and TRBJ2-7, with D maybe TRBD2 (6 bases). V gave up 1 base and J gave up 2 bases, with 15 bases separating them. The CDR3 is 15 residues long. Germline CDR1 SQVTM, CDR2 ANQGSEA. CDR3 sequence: CSVEGYGSNPYEQYF. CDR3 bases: TGCAGCGTTGAAGGTTACGGGAGTAATCCCTACGAGCAGTACTTC.

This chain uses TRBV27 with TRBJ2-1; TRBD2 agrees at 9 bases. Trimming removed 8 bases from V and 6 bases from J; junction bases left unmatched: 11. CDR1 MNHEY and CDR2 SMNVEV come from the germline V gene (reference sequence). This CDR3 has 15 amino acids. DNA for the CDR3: TGTGCCAGCCACAAAGGACTAGCGTTCTCCAATGAGCAGTTCTTC. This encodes CASHKGLAFSNEQFF.

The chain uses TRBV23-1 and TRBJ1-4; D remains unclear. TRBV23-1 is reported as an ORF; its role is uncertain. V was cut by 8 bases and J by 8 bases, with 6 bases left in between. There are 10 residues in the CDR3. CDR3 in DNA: TGCGCCAGCGTTACCGAAAAACTGTTTTTT. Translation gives CASVTEKLFF.

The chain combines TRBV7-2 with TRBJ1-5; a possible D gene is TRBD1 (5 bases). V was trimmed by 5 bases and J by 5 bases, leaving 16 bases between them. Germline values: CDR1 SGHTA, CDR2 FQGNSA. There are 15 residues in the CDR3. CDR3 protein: CASSRLVGQDQPQHF. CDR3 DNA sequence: TGTGCCAGCAGCCGTCTAGTGGGGCAGGATCAGCCCCAGCATTTT.

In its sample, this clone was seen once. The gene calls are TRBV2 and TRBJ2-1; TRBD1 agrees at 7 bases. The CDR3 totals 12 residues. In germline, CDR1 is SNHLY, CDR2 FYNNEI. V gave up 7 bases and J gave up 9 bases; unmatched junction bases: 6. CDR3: CASTRQGTEQFF. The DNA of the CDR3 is TGTGCCAGCACGAGACAGGGCACTGAGCAGTTCTTC.

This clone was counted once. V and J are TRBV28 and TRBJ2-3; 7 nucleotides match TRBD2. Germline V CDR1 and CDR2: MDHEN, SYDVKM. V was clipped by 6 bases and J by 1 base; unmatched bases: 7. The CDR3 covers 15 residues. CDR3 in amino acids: CASSTRLARTDTQYF. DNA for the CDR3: TGTGCCAGCAGCACCCGACTAGCTCGCACAGATACGCAGTATTTT.

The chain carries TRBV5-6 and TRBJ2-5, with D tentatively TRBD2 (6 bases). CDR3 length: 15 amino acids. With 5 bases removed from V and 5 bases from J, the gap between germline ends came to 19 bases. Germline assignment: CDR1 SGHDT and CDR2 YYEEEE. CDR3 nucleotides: TGTGCCAGCAGTGTTTTGGGCGGGGTATCGGAGACCCAGTACTTC. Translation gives CASSVLGGVSETQYF.

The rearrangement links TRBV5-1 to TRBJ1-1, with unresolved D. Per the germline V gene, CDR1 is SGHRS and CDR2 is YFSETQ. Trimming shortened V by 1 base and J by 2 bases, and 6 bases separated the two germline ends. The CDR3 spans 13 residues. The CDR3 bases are TGCGCCAGCAGCTTGAGGTTCAACACTGAAGCTTTCTTT. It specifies CASSLRFNTEAFF.

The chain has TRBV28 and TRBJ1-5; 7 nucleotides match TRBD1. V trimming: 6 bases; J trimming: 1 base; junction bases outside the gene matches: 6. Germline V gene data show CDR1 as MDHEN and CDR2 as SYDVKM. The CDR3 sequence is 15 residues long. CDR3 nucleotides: TGTGCCAGCAGCACGACAGGGAACAGCAATCAGCCCCAGCATTTT. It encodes CASSTTGNSNQPQHF.

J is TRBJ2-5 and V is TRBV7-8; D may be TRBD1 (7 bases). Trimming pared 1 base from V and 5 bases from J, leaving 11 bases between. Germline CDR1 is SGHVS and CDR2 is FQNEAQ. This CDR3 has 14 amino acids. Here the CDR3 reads CASSLVAGGETQYF. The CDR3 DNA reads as TGTGCCAGCAGCTTAGTGGCAGGGGGGGAGACCCAGTACTTC.

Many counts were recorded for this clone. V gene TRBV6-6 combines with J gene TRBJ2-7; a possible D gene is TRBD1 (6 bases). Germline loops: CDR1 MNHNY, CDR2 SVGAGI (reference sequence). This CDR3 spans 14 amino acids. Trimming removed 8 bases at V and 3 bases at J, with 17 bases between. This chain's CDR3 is CASGRTDLDYEQYF. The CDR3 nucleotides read TGTGCCAGCGGGCGGACAGACCTCGACTACGAGCAGTACTTC.

CDR3 sequence: CASKLLNTGELFF. CDR3 bases: TGTGCCAGTAAACTTCTGAACACCGGGGAGCTGTTTTTT. V is TRBV19 and J is TRBJ2-2; D remains unclear. CDR1 and CDR2 (germline): LNHDA, SQIVND (reference sequence). V dropped 7 bases and J dropped 1 base, with 7 bases sitting between them. The CDR3 totals 13 residues.

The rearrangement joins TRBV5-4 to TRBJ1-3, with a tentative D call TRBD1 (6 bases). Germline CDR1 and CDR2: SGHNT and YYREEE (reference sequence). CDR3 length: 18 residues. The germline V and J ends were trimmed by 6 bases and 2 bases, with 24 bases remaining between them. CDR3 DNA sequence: TGTGCCAGCACCGAGGACGGCTCAACCCAGGGGCCTGGAAACACCATATATTTT. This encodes CASTEDGSTQGPGNTIYF.

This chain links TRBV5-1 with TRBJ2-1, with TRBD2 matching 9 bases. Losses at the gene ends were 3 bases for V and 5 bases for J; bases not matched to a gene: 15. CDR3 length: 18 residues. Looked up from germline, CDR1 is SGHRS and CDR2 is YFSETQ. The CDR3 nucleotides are TGCGCCAGCAGCTATCCCGCTAAGGCTAGCGGGATCAACAATGAGCAGTTCTTC. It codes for CASSYPAKASGINNEQFF.

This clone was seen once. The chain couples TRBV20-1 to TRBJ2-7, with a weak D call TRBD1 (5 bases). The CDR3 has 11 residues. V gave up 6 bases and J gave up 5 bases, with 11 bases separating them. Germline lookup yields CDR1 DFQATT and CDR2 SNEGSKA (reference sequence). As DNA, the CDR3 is TGCAGTGCCGGAATCAGGGACGAGCAGTACTTC. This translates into CSAGIRDEQYF.

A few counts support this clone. CDR3 in amino acids: CATSRERLNNSPLHF. Written as DNA, the CDR3 is TGTGCCACCAGCAGAGAAAGGCTGAATAATTCACCCCTCCACTTT. J is TRBJ1-6 and V is TRBV15; no definite D call. Trimming left V 0 bases short and J 5 bases short, with 8 bases between. CDR1 LNHNV and CDR2 YYDKDF come from the germline V gene (reference sequence). The CDR3 sequence is 15 residues long.

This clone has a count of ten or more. CDR3 sequence reads: CASSLFPRTSGDTYEQYF. In DNA, the CDR3 is TGTGCCAGCAGTTTATTCCCAAGAACTAGCGGAGATACCTACGAGCAGTACTTC. The V call is TRBV28, the J call TRBJ2-7; 8 positions agree with TRBD2. Trimming cost V 1 base and J 2 bases; bases outside gene matches: 13. Per germline, CDR1 MDHEN and CDR2 SYDVKM. The CDR3 has 18 amino acids. Together with reference TRBV28 and TRBJ2-7, the CDR3 gives the full variable domain: DVKVTQSSRYLVKRTGEKVFLECVQDMDHENMFWYRQDPGLGLRLIYFSYDVKMKEKGDIPEGYSVSREKKERFSLILESASTNQTSMYLCASSLFPRTSGDTYEQYFGPGTRLTVT.